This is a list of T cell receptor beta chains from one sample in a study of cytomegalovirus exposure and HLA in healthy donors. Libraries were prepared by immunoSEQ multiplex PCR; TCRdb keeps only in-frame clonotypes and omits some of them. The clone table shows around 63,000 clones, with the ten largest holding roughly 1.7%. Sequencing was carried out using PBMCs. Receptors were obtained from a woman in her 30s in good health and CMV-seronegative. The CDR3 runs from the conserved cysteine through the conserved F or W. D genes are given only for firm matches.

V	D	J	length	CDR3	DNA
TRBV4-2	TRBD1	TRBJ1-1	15	CASSQGPGGDTEAFF	TGTGCCAGCAGCCAAGGTCCAGGGGGAGACACTGAAGCTTTCTTT
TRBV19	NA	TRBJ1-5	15	CASSIFAQGNQPQHF	TGTGCCAGTAGTATATTTGCCCAGGGAAATCAGCCCCAGCATTTT
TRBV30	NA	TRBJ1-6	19	CAWSVSRRTSSSYNSPLHF	TGTGCCTGGAGTGTTAGTAGGAGGACGTCGAGCTCCTATAATTCACCCCTCCACTTT
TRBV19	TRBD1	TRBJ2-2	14	CASRTGAYTGELFF	TGTGCCAGTAGGACAGGGGCCTACACCGGGGAGCTGTTTTTT
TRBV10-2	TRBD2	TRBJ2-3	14	CASSGAGVIDTQYF	TGCGCCAGCAGTGGGGCGGGAGTAATTGATACGCAGTATTTT
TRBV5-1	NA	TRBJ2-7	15	CATFEEGNIAYEQYF	TGCGCCACCTTTGAGGAGGGGAATATAGCCTACGAGCAGTACTTC
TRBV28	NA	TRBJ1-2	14	CASSLMTDSYGYTF	TGTGCCAGCAGTTTAATGACGGACAGCTATGGCTACACCTTC
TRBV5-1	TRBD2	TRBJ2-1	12	CASTLLADEQFF	TGCGCCAGCACCCTACTAGCGGATGAGCAGTTCTTC
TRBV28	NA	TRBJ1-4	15	CASSLIAGDNEKLFF	TGTGCCAGCAGTTTGATAGCAGGGGATAATGAAAAACTGTTTTTT
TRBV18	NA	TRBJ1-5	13	CASSLGGGETQHF	TGTGCCAGCTCATTGGGCGGAGGAGAAACCCAGCATTTT
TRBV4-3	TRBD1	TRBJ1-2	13	CASSHTGGVGYTF	TGCGCCAGCAGCCACACAGGGGGCGTTGGCTACACCTTC
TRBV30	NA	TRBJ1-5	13	CAWAGGDNQPQHF	TGTGCCTGGGCCGGGGGGGACAATCAGCCCCAGCATTTT
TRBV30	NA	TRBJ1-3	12	CAWVGGGNTIYF	TGTGCCTGGGTCGGAGGTGGAAACACCATATATTTT
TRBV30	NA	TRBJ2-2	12	CAWDPGAGELFF	TGTGCCTGGGATCCCGGGGCCGGGGAGCTGTTTTTT
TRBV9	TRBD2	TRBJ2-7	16	CASSDRAGAHPYEQYF	TGTGCCAGCAGCGATCGAGCGGGGGCCCACCCCTACGAGCAGTACTTC
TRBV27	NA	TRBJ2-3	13	CASSLFPEDTQYF	TGTGCCAGCAGTTTATTCCCGGAGGATACGCAGTATTTT
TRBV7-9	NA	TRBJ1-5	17	CASSLESARGSNQPQHF	TGTGCCAGCAGCTTAGAATCGGCCAGGGGAAGCAATCAGCCCCAGCATTTT
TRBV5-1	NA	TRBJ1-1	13	CASSLGMGAMAFF	TGCGCCAGCAGCTTGGGGATGGGGGCGATGGCTTTCTTT
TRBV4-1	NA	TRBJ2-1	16	CASSQMGLSSYNEQFF	TGCGCCAGCAGCCAAATGGGACTGAGCTCCTACAATGAGCAGTTCTTC
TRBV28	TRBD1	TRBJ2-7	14	CASSLDRGPSEQYF	TGTGCCAGCAGTTTGGACAGGGGGCCTAGCGAGCAGTACTTC
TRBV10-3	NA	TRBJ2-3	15	CAISPQGGYTDTQYF	TGTGCCATCAGTCCTCAGGGGGGATACACAGATACGCAGTATTTT
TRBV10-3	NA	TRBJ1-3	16	CAIRPQQVLSGNTIYF	TGTGCCATCAGACCACAACAGGTCCTCTCTGGAAACACCATATATTTT
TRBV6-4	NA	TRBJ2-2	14	CASSDVSGLGELFF	TGTGCCAGCAGTGACGTTAGCGGACTCGGGGAGCTGTTTTTT